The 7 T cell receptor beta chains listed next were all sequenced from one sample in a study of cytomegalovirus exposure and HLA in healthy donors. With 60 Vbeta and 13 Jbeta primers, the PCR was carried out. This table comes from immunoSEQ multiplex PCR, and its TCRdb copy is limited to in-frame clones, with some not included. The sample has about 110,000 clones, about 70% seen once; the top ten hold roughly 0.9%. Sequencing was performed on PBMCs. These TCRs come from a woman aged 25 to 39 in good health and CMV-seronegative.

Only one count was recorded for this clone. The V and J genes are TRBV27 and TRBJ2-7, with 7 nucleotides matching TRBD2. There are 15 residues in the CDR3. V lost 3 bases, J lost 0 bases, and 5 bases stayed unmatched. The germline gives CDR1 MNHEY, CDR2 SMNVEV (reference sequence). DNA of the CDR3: TGTGCCAGCAGTTTCCTGCCTAGCGGCTCCTACGAGCAGTACTTC. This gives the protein CASSFLPSGSYEQYF.

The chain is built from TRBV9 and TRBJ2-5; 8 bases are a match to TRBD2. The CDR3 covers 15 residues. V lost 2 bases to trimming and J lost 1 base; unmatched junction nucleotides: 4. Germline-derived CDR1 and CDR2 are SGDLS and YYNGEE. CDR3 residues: CASSVAGGPQETQYF. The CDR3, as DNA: TGTGCCAGCAGCGTCGCGGGGGGCCCCCAAGAGACCCAGTACTTC. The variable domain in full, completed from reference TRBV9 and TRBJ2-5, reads DSGVTQTPKHLITATGQRVTLRCSPRSGDLSVYWYQQSLDQGLQFLIQYYNGEERAKGNILERFSAQQFPDLHSELNLSSLELGDSALYFCASSVAGGPQETQYFGPGTRLLVL.

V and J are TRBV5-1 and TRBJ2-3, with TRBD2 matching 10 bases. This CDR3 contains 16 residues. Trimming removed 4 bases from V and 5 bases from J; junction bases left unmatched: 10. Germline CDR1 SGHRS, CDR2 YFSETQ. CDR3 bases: TGCGCCAGCAGCCCTGGTGGGACTAGCGATTTAGATACGCAGTATTTT. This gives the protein CASSPGGTSDLDTQYF. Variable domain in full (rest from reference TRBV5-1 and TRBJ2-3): KAGVTQTPRYLIKTRGQQVTLSCSPISGHRSVSWYQQTPGQGLQFLFEYFSETQRNKGNFPGRFSGRQFSNSRSEMNVSTLELGDSALYLCASSPGGTSDLDTQYFGPGTRLTVL.

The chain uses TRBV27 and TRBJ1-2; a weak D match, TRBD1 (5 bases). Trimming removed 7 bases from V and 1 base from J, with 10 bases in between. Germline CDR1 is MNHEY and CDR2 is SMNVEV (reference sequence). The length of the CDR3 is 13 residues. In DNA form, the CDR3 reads TGTGCCAGCACCGCGGGGGTTAACTATGGCTACACCTTC. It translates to CASTAGVNYGYTF.

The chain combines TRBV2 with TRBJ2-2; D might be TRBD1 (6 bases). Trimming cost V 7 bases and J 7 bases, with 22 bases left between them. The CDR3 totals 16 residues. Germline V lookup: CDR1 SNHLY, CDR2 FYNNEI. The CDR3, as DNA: TGTGCCAGCACGGAAGGGGGAATCGTCCGGTTCGGGGAGCTGTTTTTT. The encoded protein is CASTEGGIVRFGELFF.

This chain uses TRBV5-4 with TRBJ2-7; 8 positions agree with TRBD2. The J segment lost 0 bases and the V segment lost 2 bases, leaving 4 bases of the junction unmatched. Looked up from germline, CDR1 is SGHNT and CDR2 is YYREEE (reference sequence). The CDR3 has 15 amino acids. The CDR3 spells CASSLTGGVSYEQYF. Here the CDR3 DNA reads TGTGCCAGCAGCTTAACGGGGGGGGTCTCCTACGAGCAGTACTTC.

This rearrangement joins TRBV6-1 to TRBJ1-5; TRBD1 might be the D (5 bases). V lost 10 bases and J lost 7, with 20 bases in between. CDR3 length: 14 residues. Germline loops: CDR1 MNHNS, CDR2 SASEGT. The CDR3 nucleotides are TGTGCCACTACGGGACTCCAAATGGGACAGCCCCAGCATTTT. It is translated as CATTGLQMGQPQHF.